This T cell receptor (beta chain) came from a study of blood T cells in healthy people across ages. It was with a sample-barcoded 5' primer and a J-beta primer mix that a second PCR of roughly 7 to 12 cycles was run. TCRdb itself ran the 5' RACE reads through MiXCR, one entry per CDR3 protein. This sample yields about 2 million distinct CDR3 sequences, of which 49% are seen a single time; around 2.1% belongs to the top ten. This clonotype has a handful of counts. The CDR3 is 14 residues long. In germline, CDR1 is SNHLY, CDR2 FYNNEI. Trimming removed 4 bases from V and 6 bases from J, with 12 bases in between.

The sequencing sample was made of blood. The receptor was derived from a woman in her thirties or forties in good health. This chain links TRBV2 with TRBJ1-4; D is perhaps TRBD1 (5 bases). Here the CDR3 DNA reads TGTGCCAGCAGTGCCAACAGGCGCGATGAAAAACTGTTTTTT. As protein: CASSANRRDEKLFF.